Described below is a single T cell receptor beta chain sequence and its context. This sample was taken from a study of blood T cell repertoires in COVID-19. The CDR3 contains 15 residues. Germline CDR1 and CDR2: SGHDT and YYEEEE. Losses at the gene ends were 0 bases for V and 4 bases for J; bases not matched to a gene: 6. In the authors' workflow: Reference gene primer amplification gave nucleated cell count estimates. Sequencing was performed with immunoSEQ multiplex PCR; in TCRdb, only in-frame clones are kept and a portion is missing. V, J and clone size are taken as reported in that table, and D and trimming were inferred from the DNA itself. Here the sample spans about 83,000 clones, 87% being singletons.

The chain employs TRBV5-6 and TRBJ2-5, with 7 positions matching TRBD1. This TCR was sampled from a woman between 50 and 59 years old with active or convalescent COVID-19. The sample taken for sequencing was peripheral blood. CDR3 in amino acids: CASSLVGRGSETQYF. In DNA, the CDR3 is TGTGCCAGCAGCTTGGTGGGCAGGGGGTCAGAGACCCAGTACTTC. The full variable domain, in which reference TRBV5-6 and TRBJ2-5 provide the parts outside the CDR3, is DAGVTQSPTHLIKTRGQQVTLRCSPKSGHDTVSWYQQALGQGPQFIFQYYEEEERQRGNFPDRFSGHQFPNYSSELNVNALLLGDSALYLCASSLVGRGSETQYFGPGTRLLVL.